This TCR beta chain was found in a study of technical replicates of blood from several donors. Only in-frame clones appear in the TCRdb table, and some are missing; sequencing was by immunoSEQ multiplex PCR. The table lists more than 90,000 clones, around 95% of them singletons. Per the germline V gene, CDR1 is MNHEY and CDR2 is SVGAGI. V was clipped by 2 bases and J by 5 bases, with 10 bases between them. CDR3 length equals 13 residues. This chain joins TRBV6-5 and TRBJ2-7; weak D call: TRBD2 (5 bases). The TCR originated in a human donor in good health. Input material: T cells isolated from PBMCs. The CDR3 reads CASSYVGVDEQYF. The CDR3 nucleotides read TGTGCCAGCAGTTACGTCGGGGTAGACGAGCAGTACTTC.